Listed here are 10 T cell receptor beta chains from one sample, sequenced in a study of T cell clonality in common variable immunodeficiency. Study-wide findings and caveats: In common variable immunodeficiency, TCR beta chains reportedly carried fewer deletions and N-nucleotide insertions.

For these receptors, no antigen is known. The protocol was immunoSEQ multiplex PCR, while the TCRdb copy is restricted to in-frame clones and leaves out a portion. This sample carries roughly 14,000 clones, none of them present only once. Sequenced sample: peripheral blood mononuclear cells. All receptors come from a human donor with common variable immunodeficiency.

There are a few counts of this clone. The read halts 3 residues ahead of the CDR3 end, with the missing end drawn from the germline J gene. The gene calls are TRBV7-6 and TRBJ2-7; TRBD1 matches at 7 bases. Germline-derived CDR1 and CDR2 are SGHVS and FNYEAQ. This CDR3 is 13 amino acids long. Trimming removed 5 bases from V and 2 bases from J; junction bases left unmatched: 3. Incomplete CDR3 DNA: TGTGCCAGCAGCCGAGGGACAGCCTACGAG. This translates into CASSRGTAYE. From start to end, the CDR3 is CASSRGTAYEQYF.

This clone was observed a few times. The read halts 3 residues ahead of the CDR3 end, with the missing end drawn from the germline J gene. The chain carries TRBV29-1 and TRBJ2-7; D unresolved. The CDR3 covers 12 residues. Germline V gene sequence: CDR1 SQVTM, CDR2 ANQGSEA. Trimming removed 5 bases at V and 0 bases at J, with 8 bases between. CDR3 bases read: TGCAGCGTTCTATCGAGCTCCTACGAG. Protein sequence: CSVLSSSYE. The entire CDR3 is CSVLSSSYEQYF.

This clone was found many times. At one boundary the junction diverges from the germline segment, which might be a read error. The CDR3 extends 3 residues past the end of the read, so its final part is completed from the germline J gene. The chain combines TRBV20-1 with TRBJ2-6; a possible D gene is TRBD2 (6 bases). The CDR3 is 12 amino acids. The germline CDR1 and CDR2 sequences are DFQATT and SNEGSKA (reference sequence). Partial CDR3 DNA: TGCAGTGCTAGGCTGGGGGGCAACGTC. This gives the protein CSARLGGNV. The entire CDR3 sequence reads CSARLGGNVLTF.

Regarding this clone: The CDR3 goes on 3 residues after the read ends, and that part is filled in from the germline J gene. This chain uses TRBV7-6 with TRBJ2-7, with 8 bases that match TRBD1. Unmatched junction bases numbered 12, after V lost 3 bases and J lost 5 bases. This CDR3 has 16 residues. Germline loops: CDR1 SGHVS, CDR2 FNYEAQ. The sequenced CDR3 bases are TGTGCCAGCAGCTTCCTCACAGGGGGAGGATTGAACGAG. Amino acids: CASSFLTGGGLNE. The whole CDR3 sequence reads CASSFLTGGGLNEQYF.

This clone was seen only a few times. The CDR3 extends 3 residues past the end of the read, so its final part is completed from the germline J gene. This rearrangement joins TRBV19 to TRBJ2-7; 9 nucleotides agree with TRBD2. The CDR3 runs to 16 residues. Germline V lookup: CDR1 LNHDA, CDR2 SQIVND (reference sequence). V trimming: 10 bases; J trimming: 0 bases; junction bases outside the gene matches: 13. The CDR3: CATSPQAGGFSYEQYF. The part of the CDR3 DNA that was read is TGTGCCACCTCCCCCCAGGCGGGAGGGTTCTCCTACGAG.

With respect to this clone: The read falls 3 residues short of the CDR3 end, and the missing part is taken from the germline J gene. This chain joins TRBV7-9 and TRBJ2-4; 7 nucleotides align to TRBD1. J gave up 2 bases and V 4 bases, and 5 bases lay outside the gene matches. The germline V gene encodes CDR1 SEHNR and CDR2 FQNEAQ (reference sequence). This CDR3 has 15 amino acids. CDR3 bases read: TGTGCCAGCAGCTGTGAGACAGGGTCCAAAAACATT. It translates to CASSCETGSKNI. The complete CDR3 reads CASSCETGSKNIQYF.

This clone came up a few times. The read falls 3 residues short of the CDR3 end, and the missing part is taken from the germline J gene. This sequence joins TRBV2 and TRBJ2-5; weak D call: TRBD1 (6 bases). V lost 2 bases and J lost 4, with 14 bases in between. This CDR3 contains 15 residues. CDR1 and CDR2 (germline): SNHLY, FYNNEI. Incomplete CDR3 DNA: TGTGCCAGCAGTGAAATGGGGACATCAGGAGAGACC. Translating it yields CASSEMGTSGET. The whole CDR3 protein is CASSEMGTSGETQYF.

This clone was counted a few times. CDR3 amino acids: CASSAIVDRGRETQYF. The part of the CDR3 DNA that was read is TGTGCCAGCAGCGCCATCGTTGACAGGGGGCGAGAGACC. The V and J genes are TRBV7-6 and TRBJ2-5, with 10 bases fitting TRBD1. The CDR3 end lies 3 residues beyond the end of the read and is filled in from the germline J gene. This CDR3 is built from 16 residues. Per germline, CDR1 SGHVS and CDR2 FNYEAQ. Losses at the gene ends were 5 bases for V and 4 bases for J; bases not matched to a gene: 10.

Notes on this clone: The read terminates 3 residues ahead of where the CDR3 ends, so the germline J gene completes it. The chain has TRBV18 and TRBJ1-2; D unresolved. This CDR3 has 15 amino acids. Germline CDR1 is KGHSH and CDR2 is LQKENI. V lost 2 bases to trimming and J lost 1 base, with 11 bases between them. CDR3 bases read: TGTGCCAGCTCACCAGAGGACGGACTTAACTATGGC. Translation gives CASSPEDGLNYG. The complete CDR3 sequence is CASSPEDGLNYGYTF.

This clone has a handful of counts. The CDR3 is cut off 3 residues early in the read; its end comes from the germline J gene. V usage is TRBV7-9 and J usage is TRBJ1-1, with 8 positions matching TRBD1. This CDR3 is 15 amino acids long. Germline CDR1 SEHNR, CDR2 FQNEAQ (reference sequence). Trimming removed 5 bases from V and 4 bases from J; junction bases left unmatched: 9. The CDR3 sequence is CASSVDRALATEAFF. CDR3 DNA, as far as it was read: TGTGCCAGCAGCGTGGACAGGGCTCTGGCCACTGAA.